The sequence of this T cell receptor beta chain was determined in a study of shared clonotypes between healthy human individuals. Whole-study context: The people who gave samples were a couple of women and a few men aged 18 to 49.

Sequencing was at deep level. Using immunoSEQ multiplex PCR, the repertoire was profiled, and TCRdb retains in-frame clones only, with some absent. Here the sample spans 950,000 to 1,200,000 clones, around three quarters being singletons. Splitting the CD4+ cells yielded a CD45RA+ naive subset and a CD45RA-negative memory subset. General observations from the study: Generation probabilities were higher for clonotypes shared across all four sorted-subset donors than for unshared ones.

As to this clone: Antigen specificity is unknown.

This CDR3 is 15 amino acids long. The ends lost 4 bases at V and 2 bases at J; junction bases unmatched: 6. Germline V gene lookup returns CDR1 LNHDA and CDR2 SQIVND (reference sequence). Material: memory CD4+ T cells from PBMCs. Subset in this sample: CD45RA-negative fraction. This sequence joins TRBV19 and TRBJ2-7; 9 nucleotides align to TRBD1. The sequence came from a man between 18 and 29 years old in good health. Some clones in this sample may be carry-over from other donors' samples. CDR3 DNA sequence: TGTGCCAGTAGTAATCGCGGGACAGGGACCTACGAGCAGTACTTC. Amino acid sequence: CASSNRGTGTYEQYF.